Sequencing of this T cell receptor beta chain was carried out in a study of low-dose radiotherapy and immunotherapy resistance in tumors. The CDR3 has 16 residues. V was clipped by 4 bases and J by 5 bases, with 17 bases between them. CDR1 and CDR2 from the germline V gene are KGHDR and SFDVKD. Alpha- and beta-chain coverage of first-strand cDNA came from TRAV- and TRBV-specific primers. With a V-primer adapter and a constant-region primer, TCRs were amplified for roughly 18 PCR cycles. TCRdb passed the reads through MiXCR, listing each CDR3 protein once. This sample has roughly 17,000 distinct CDR3 sequences, with 70% to 80% found just once.

The chain couples TRBV24-1 to TRBJ2-1; D may be TRBD1 or TRBD2 (5 bases each). The source of this sequence is a human donor with advanced metastatic prostate, ovarian, gallbladder or colorectal cancer (not recorded which). This table probably holds off-target reads from a library built for another chain. The CDR3 region is CATSERGRGQDNEQFF. The CDR3 bases are TGTGCCACCAGTGAAAGGGGTCGGGGCCAGGACAATGAGCAGTTCTTC.